The 27 T cell receptor beta chains presented below share a single source sample, sequenced in a study of T cells after somatic rescue of genetic block. This table comes from immunoSEQ multiplex PCR, and its TCRdb copy is limited to in-frame clones, with some not included. The repertoire holds 110,000 or so clones, with 75% to 95% as singletons. The specimen sequenced was peripheral blood mononuclear cells (PBMCs). The receptors derive from a woman younger than 30.

CDR3 amino acids: CASSLSWTSGGPNTGELFF. In nucleotides, the CDR3 is TGTGCCAGCAGCTTGAGCTGGACTAGCGGGGGGCCGAACACCGGGGAGCTGTTTTTT. This sequence joins TRBV5-4 and TRBJ2-2, with 14 bases aligning to TRBD2. The CDR3 contains 19 residues. The J segment lost 0 bases and the V segment lost 1 base, leaving 5 bases of the junction unmatched. CDR1 and CDR2 from the germline V gene are SGHNT and YYREEE (reference sequence).

The V gene is TRBV7-9, the J gene TRBJ2-5; 9 bases align to TRBD1. CDR1 SEHNR and CDR2 FQNEAQ come from the germline V gene (reference sequence). The CDR3 consists of 14 residues. Unmatched junction bases numbered 4, after V lost 3 bases and J lost 5 bases. CDR3 DNA sequence: TGTGCCAGCAGCTTGGGACAGGGTATGGAGACCCAGTACTTC. Protein product: CASSLGQGMETQYF.

In this sample, this clone turned up once. Mismatch with germline at one junction end may stem from a read error. This chain connects TRBV6-1 to TRBJ1-4; unclear D gene. The CDR3 covers 11 residues. Germline CDR1 is MNHNS and CDR2 is SASEGT. CDR3 DNA: TGTGCCAGCAGTGAATTAGGCCCATCCTCTTTT. Its translation is CASSELGPSSF.

The genes are TRBV10-2 and TRBJ2-3; 8 bases align to TRBD1. Per germline, CDR1 WSHSY and CDR2 SAAADI. This CDR3 spans 14 amino acids. Germline trimming cut 4 bases from V and 4 bases from J; bases unmatched to any gene: 4. The CDR3 spells CASSGGQGADTQYF. The CDR3, as DNA: TGCGCCAGCAGTGGTGGACAGGGCGCAGATACGCAGTATTTT.

This clone has a handful of counts. V is TRBV7-2 and J is TRBJ2-1; TRBD1 matches 9 bases. J was trimmed by 7 bases and V by 5 bases; bases with no gene match: 12. This CDR3 spans 16 amino acids. Germline V gene sequence: CDR1 SGHTA, CDR2 FQGNSA. DNA for the CDR3: TGTGCCAGCAGCCTAGGCCCCCCGGGACAGGGAAATGAGCAGTTCTTC. Protein sequence: CASSLGPPGQGNEQFF.

This clone was observed a single time. The rearrangement uses TRBV18 and TRBJ2-5; 9 bases align to TRBD2. With 1 base clipped from V and 2 bases from J, the junction kept 2 bases outside the gene matches. Germline values: CDR1 KGHSH, CDR2 LQKENI. CDR3 length: 15 residues. CDR3 DNA: TGTGCCAGCTCACCACGCGGGGGGGGACAAGAGACCCAGTACTTC. Amino acid sequence: CASSPRGGGQETQYF. Complete variable domain (other parts from reference TRBV18 and TRBJ2-5): NAGVMQNPRHLVRRRGQEARLRCSPMKGHSHVYWYRQLPEEGLKFMVYLQKENIIDESGMPKERFSAEFPKEGPSILRIQQVVRGDSAAYFCASSPRGGGQETQYFGPGTRLLVL.

The chain joins TRBV9 to TRBJ2-5; tentatively, D is TRBD2 (5 bases). Trimming cost V 0 bases and J 1 base, with 13 bases left between them. Germline loops: CDR1 SGDLS, CDR2 YYNGEE. The CDR3 runs 16 residues. The CDR3 bases are TGTGCCAGCAGCGTAGCTAATCGGGGTCTCCAAGAGACCCAGTACTTC. Translated, it gives CASSVANRGLQETQYF.

The rearrangement links TRBV29-1 to TRBJ1-1; TRBD1 is a possible D gene (6 bases). CDR3 length equals 14 residues. Per germline, CDR1 SQVTM and CDR2 ANQGSEA. The V gene lost 6 bases and the J gene lost 4 bases, with 18 bases spanning the gap. CDR3 sequence (DNA): TGCAGCGTGCGGGGGGGCACCCGAGGCACTGAAGCTTTCTTT. This translates into CSVRGGTRGTEAFF.

The chain combines TRBV10-3 with TRBJ2-5; unclear D gene. The CDR3 extends over 14 amino acids. Per germline, CDR1 ENHRY and CDR2 SYGVKD. V gave up 3 bases and J gave up 2 bases, with 10 bases separating them. CDR3 amino acids: CAISERDGQETQYF. CDR3 in DNA: TGTGCCATCAGTGAAAGAGACGGTCAAGAGACCCAGTACTTC.

This clone is a singleton in its sample. This rearrangement joins TRBV19 to TRBJ1-5; 7 bases are a match to TRBD1. The CDR3 is 14 residues long. CDR1 is LNHDA, CDR2 SQIVND, per germline (reference sequence). J lost 2 bases, V lost 5 bases, and 3 bases had no gene match. As DNA, the CDR3 is TGTGCCAGTAGTGATGGGACAGGCAATCAGCCCCAGCATTTT. As protein: CASSDGTGNQPQHF.

This clone is a singleton in its sample. The rearrangement uses TRBV19 and TRBJ2-5; TRBD1 matches 10 bases. Losses at the gene ends were 4 bases for V and 7 bases for J; bases not matched to a gene: 6. Germline-derived CDR1 and CDR2 are LNHDA and SQIVND (reference sequence). The CDR3 is 14 amino acids. As DNA, the CDR3 is TGTGCCAGTAGTAGCGGACAGGGGGGACGGACCCAGTACTTC. It yields the protein CASSSGQGGRTQYF.

This sequence joins TRBV7-9 and TRBJ1-2, with 10 bases fitting TRBD1. This CDR3 has 13 residues. Trimming at V came to 5 bases and at J to 8 bases, leaving 5 bases not matched to a gene. Looked up from germline, CDR1 is SEHNR and CDR2 is FQNEAQ (reference sequence). The CDR3 DNA is TGTGCCAGCAGCGCGACAGGGGGCGTCGGCTACACCTTC. This translates into CASSATGGVGYTF.

This chain links TRBV7-9 with TRBJ2-7, with 9 nucleotides matching TRBD2. CDR3 length: 15 residues. Germline CDR1 is SEHNR and CDR2 is FQNEAQ (reference sequence). J lost 2 bases, V lost 4 bases, and 6 bases had no gene match. The CDR3 loop reads CASSSLAGNTYEQYF. CDR3 coding DNA: TGTGCCAGCAGCTCTCTAGCGGGGAACACCTACGAGCAGTACTTC.

This clone was seen a handful of times. The V call is TRBV19, the J call TRBJ1-1, with a possible D match to TRBD1 (5 bases). The germline V gene encodes CDR1 LNHDA and CDR2 SQIVND (reference sequence). This CDR3 has 13 residues. V shed 4 bases and J shed 6 bases, with 12 bases lying between them. Written as DNA, the CDR3 is TGTGCCAGTAGTAAGACAGCCCGTCCTGAAGCTTTCTTT. It is translated as CASSKTARPEAFF. Full variable domain (missing parts from reference TRBV19 and TRBJ1-1): DGGITQSPKYLFRKEGQNVTLSCEQNLNHDAMYWYRQDPGQGLRLIYYSQIVNDFQKGDIAEGYSVSREKKESFPLTVTSAQKNPTAFYLCASSKTARPEAFFGQGTRLTVV.

V usage is TRBV20-1 and J usage is TRBJ1-2; TRBD1 matches at 7 bases. The CDR3 has 11 residues. V lost 5 bases to trimming and J lost 6 bases; unmatched junction nucleotides: 3. The germline V gene encodes CDR1 DFQATT and CDR2 SNEGSKA (reference sequence). CDR3 coding DNA: TGCAGTGCTTTCAGGGGGAATGGCTACACCTTC. This codes for CSAFRGNGYTF.

The chain combines TRBV10-3 with TRBJ2-3; D not resolved. Trimming shortened V by 8 bases and J by 6 bases, and 18 bases separated the two germline ends. Per the germline V gene, CDR1 is ENHRY and CDR2 is SYGVKD. The CDR3 has 14 amino acids. CDR3 nucleotides: TGTGCCATCCGAGGCGAGCGTTTGTGGGATACGCAGTATTTT. As protein: CAIRGERLWDTQYF.

The chain carries TRBV6-1 and TRBJ2-3; D is possibly TRBD2 (7 bases). CDR1 is MNHNS and CDR2 is SASEGT in the germline V gene. The CDR3 is made up of 15 amino acids. The V gene lost 4 bases and the J gene lost 1 base, with 12 bases spanning the gap. CDR3 nucleotide sequence: TGTGCCAGCAGTGTGGACAGCGGGGGCACAGATACGCAGTATTTT. Translating it yields CASSVDSGGTDTQYF.

V usage is TRBV5-1 and J usage is TRBJ1-3; TRBD1 might be the D (5 bases). Germline V gives CDR1 SGHRS, CDR2 YFSETQ. Trimming removed 1 base at V and 2 bases at J, with 10 bases between. CDR3 length: 15 amino acids. CDR3 nucleotide sequence: TGCGCCAGCAGCTTGTCCTGGGGACCTGGAAACACCATATATTTT. Its protein product is CASSLSWGPGNTIYF.

This clone occurred a few times. This chain uses TRBV29-1 with TRBJ1-1; TRBD1 might be the D (6 bases). This CDR3 is built from 13 residues. Germline V gives CDR1 SQVTM, CDR2 ANQGSEA. V was pared by 4 bases and J by 1 base, with 10 bases between. The CDR3 sequence is CSVGDNTNTEAFF. CDR3 DNA sequence: TGCAGCGTTGGGGACAACACGAACACTGAAGCTTTCTTT.

This chain connects TRBV6-5 to TRBJ1-1, with TRBD1 identical over 7 bases. The germline gives CDR1 MNHEY, CDR2 SVGAGI. The CDR3 totals 13 residues. The V gene end was trimmed by 4 bases and the J gene end by 3 bases; junction bases not matched to a gene: 2. The CDR3, as DNA: TGTGCCAGCAGTTTCGACAGGGACACTGAAGCTTTCTTT. Translation gives CASSFDRDTEAFF.

The CDR3 loop is CASSIAGPSGTEQFF. The CDR3 nucleotides are TGTGCCAGTAGTATAGCGGGGCCGTCCGGAACGGAGCAGTTCTTC. This sequence joins TRBV19 and TRBJ2-1, with D perhaps given as TRBD1 or TRBD2 (5 bases each). Germline V gene data show CDR1 as LNHDA and CDR2 as SQIVND (reference sequence). V shed 1 base and J shed 10 bases, with 17 bases lying between them. The CDR3 covers 15 residues.

The chain combines TRBV18 with TRBJ1-1, with unresolved D. The CDR3 is 14 amino acids. Germline V gene sequence: CDR1 KGHSH, CDR2 LQKENI. V was pared by 0 bases and J by 4 bases, with 9 bases between. The CDR3 loop is CASSPPLASTEAFF. The CDR3 DNA follows: TGTGCCAGCTCACCACCCCTGGCTAGCACTGAAGCTTTCTTT.

The genes are TRBV27 and TRBJ2-3; 8 nucleotides line up with TRBD2. Trimming cost V 2 bases and J 4 bases; bases outside gene matches: 2. This CDR3 contains 14 residues. Germline CDR1 and CDR2: MNHEY and SMNVEV (reference sequence). The CDR3 DNA follows: TGTGCCAGCAGTTTAGTGCGGGGGGCAGATACGCAGTATTTT. It codes for CASSLVRGADTQYF.

V gene TRBV29-1 combines with J gene TRBJ1-1; unclear D gene. Germline values: CDR1 SQVTM, CDR2 ANQGSEA. This CDR3 is 11 amino acids long. Trimming removed 7 bases from V and 1 base from J, with 7 bases in between. CDR3 protein: CSARENTEAFF. The CDR3 region has the DNA TGCAGCGCGAGGGAGAACACTGAAGCTTTCTTT.

The rearrangement links TRBV6-5 to TRBJ2-7; maybe TRBD2 (7 bases). Germline V gene data show CDR1 as MNHEY and CDR2 as SVGAGI. V lost 7 bases, J lost 6 bases, and 19 bases lay in between. The CDR3 is 14 residues long. The CDR3 nucleotides are TGTGCCAGCACCCCAAGTGGGGGGGCTAGCGAGCAGTACTTC. As protein: CASTPSGGASEQYF.

This chain joins TRBV28 and TRBJ1-5; D is unclear. Germline CDR1 reads MDHEN; CDR2 reads SYDVKM. V dropped 6 bases and J dropped 5 bases, with 11 bases sitting between them. This CDR3 has 13 residues. The CDR3 nucleotides read TGTGCCAGCAGCCCCCTAGGGCATCAGCCCCAGCATTTT. This encodes CASSPLGHQPQHF.

The chain links TRBV9 to TRBJ1-6; D may be TRBD1 (6 bases). The CDR3 is made up of 16 amino acids. Trimming removed 0 bases from V and 6 bases from J, with 13 bases in between. CDR1 and CDR2 (germline): SGDLS, YYNGEE. The CDR3 here is CASSVGLSGANSPLHF. DNA for the CDR3: TGTGCCAGCAGCGTAGGGTTATCAGGGGCTAATTCACCCCTCCACTTT. Full variable domain (missing parts from reference TRBV9 and TRBJ1-6): DSGVTQTPKHLITATGQRVTLRCSPRSGDLSVYWYQQSLDQGLQFLIQYYNGEERAKGNILERFSAQQFPDLHSELNLSSLELGDSALYFCASSVGLSGANSPLHFGNGTRLTVT.